This T cell receptor beta chain is drawn from a study of memory CD4+ T cells and cytomegalovirus serostatus. Single viable CD3+CD4+CD8-CD45RO+ cells were sorted as the memory CD4+ T cells. Trimming cost V 6 bases and J 5 bases; bases outside gene matches: 2. The CDR3 spans 12 residues. CDR1 and CDR2 (germline): SNHLY, FYNNEI. The data were produced by immunoSEQ multiplex PCR, yet TCRdb's version contains in-frame clones alone and is incomplete. The data hold some 45,000 clones, with approximately 81% observed a single time. This chain connects TRBV2 to TRBJ2-3, with 7 positions matching TRBD2. The sequence was collected from an adult in good health and CMV-seropositive. What was sequenced was memory CD4+ T cells from blood. CDR3 sequence (DNA): TGTGCCAGCAGCGGACTAGGAGATACGCAGTATTTT. Protein: CASSGLGDTQYF.